Presented here are 15 T cell receptor beta chains from one specimen sequenced in a study of T-cell memory formation after mild COVID-19. TCRdb re-analysed the 5' RACE reads in MiXCR, keeping a single row per CDR3 protein. The sample yields 30,000 or so distinct CDR3 sequences, under 25% seen once. The sequenced sample was PBMCs or a T cell subset sorted from them (not recorded which). The source is an adult who had mild COVID-19 (a few samples of this study predate the infection). Cell type and time point are not known.

The gene calls are TRBV5-5 and TRBJ1-1; a weak D match, TRBD1 (5 bases). Germline CDR1 reads SGHKS; CDR2 reads YYEKEE (reference sequence). The germline V and J ends were trimmed by 7 bases and 0 bases, with 10 bases remaining between them. CDR3 size: 13 residues. CDR3 nucleotides: TGTGCCAGCTTGAAGGACATGAACACTGAAGCTTTCTTT. Translating it yields CASLKDMNTEAFF.

This clonotype was seen repeatedly, ten times or more. The chain combines TRBV18 with TRBJ2-1; D not resolved. There are 12 residues in the CDR3. Trimming took off 0 bases at V and 12 bases at J, with 9 bases between the two ends. CDR1 KGHSH and CDR2 LQKENI come from the germline V gene. CDR3 sequence (DNA): TGTGCCAGCTCACCACCTGGGGATAGGCAGTTCTTC. This translates into CASSPPGDRQFF. The whole variable domain, remainder taken from reference TRBV18 and TRBJ2-1, is NAGVMQNPRHLVRRRGQEARLRCSPMKGHSHVYWYRQLPEEGLKFMVYLQKENIIDESGMPKERFSAEFPKEGPSILRIQQVVRGDSAAYFCASSPPGDRQFFGPGTRLTVL.

The sample holds many counts of this clonotype. The chain recombines TRBV7-6 with TRBJ1-6; D is uncertain. Germline V gene data show CDR1 as SGHVS and CDR2 as FNYEAQ. The CDR3 totals 16 residues. V dropped 1 base and J dropped 0 bases, with 7 bases sitting between them. This CDR3 is CASSLGGSSYNSPLHF. The CDR3 bases are TGTGCCAGCAGCTTAGGCGGGAGCTCCTATAATTCACCCCTCCACTTT.

The sample holds one count of this clonotype. V usage is TRBV9 and J usage is TRBJ1-2; the match to TRBD1 covers 12 bases. The CDR3 length is 14 residues. Germline V gives CDR1 SGDLS, CDR2 YYNGEE. The junction had 3 bases not matched to a gene; V was cut back by 5 bases and J by 4 bases. The CDR3 DNA reads TGTGCCAGCAGGGGACAGGGGGCCCTCTATGGCTACACCTTC. The encoded protein is CASRGQGALYGYTF.

This clonotype was counted only a few times. This chain uses TRBV24-1 with TRBJ2-3; no firm D call. From germline, CDR1 is KGHDR and CDR2 SFDVKD. V was shortened by 5 bases and J by 0 bases, with 14 bases between the two germline ends. There are 16 residues in the CDR3. CDR3 nucleotides: TGTGCCACCAGTGCCCTACACCGTTCTAGCACAGATACGCAGTATTTT. Translating gives CATSALHRSSTDTQYF.

This clonotype has only a few counts. The rearrangement links TRBV5-4 to TRBJ2-3, with D perhaps assigned TRBD1 or TRBD2 (6 bases each). Looked up from germline, CDR1 is SGHNT and CDR2 is YYREEE (reference sequence). This CDR3 has 14 residues. The ends were cut back, 4 bases at V and 4 bases at J, with 13 bases in the middle. CDR3 region: CASSLKRGADTQYF. The DNA for the CDR3 is TGTGCCAGCAGCCTTAAGAGGGGGGCAGATACGCAGTATTTT.

The genes are TRBV7-3 and TRBJ1-6, with 9 bases lining up with TRBD1. The germline CDR1 and CDR2 sequences are SGHTA and FQGTGA. There are 15 residues in the CDR3. The V gene end was trimmed by 5 bases and the J gene end by 8 bases; junction bases not matched to a gene: 7. CDR3 amino acids: CASSIGTGIDSPLHF. CDR3 DNA sequence: TGTGCCAGCAGCATCGGGACAGGGATAGATTCACCCCTCCACTTT.

In this sample, this clonotype turned up many times. The chain employs TRBV5-1 and TRBJ2-5; 10 bases fit TRBD2. The CDR3 has 16 amino acids. Trimming cost V 7 bases and J 2 bases; bases outside gene matches: 11. Germline V lookup: CDR1 SGHRS, CDR2 YFSETQ. The CDR3: CASLETGTSAQETQYF. The CDR3 DNA sequence: TGCGCCAGCCTAGAAACCGGGACTAGCGCTCAAGAGACCCAGTACTTC.

This clonotype appeared a few times. The rearrangement uses TRBV6-2 or TRBV6-3 and TRBJ1-2, with D possibly being TRBD1 (5 bases). Trimming shortened V by 8 bases and J by 4 bases, and 14 bases separated the two germline ends. This CDR3 comprises 13 residues. Germline loops: CDR1 MNHEY, CDR2 SVGEGT. Here the CDR3 DNA reads TGTGCCAGCTGGGGCAGGGTCATCTATGGCTACACCTTC. It specifies CASWGRVIYGYTF.

On this clonotype: This may be a read error, as it is one base from a much larger clone. The chain carries TRBV4-1 and TRBJ1-1; D remains unclear. Trimming stripped 0 bases from V and 13 bases from J, with 12 bases between. CDR1 and CDR2 (germline): MGHRA, YSYEKL. The CDR3 runs 12 residues. The CDR3 spells CASSQDWAADFF. DNA of the CDR3: TGCGCCAGCAGCCAAGATTGGGCAGCAGATTTCTTT.

This clonotype rates as medium-sized. The rearrangement joins TRBV7-2 to TRBJ1-5, with a tentative D call TRBD1 (6 bases). Between the trimmed V and J ends, which lost 4 bases and 5 bases, there was a span of 15 bases. The CDR3 is 15 residues long. From germline, CDR1 is SGHTA and CDR2 FQGNSA. The CDR3 reads CASSSLRTADQPQHF. For the CDR3, the DNA is TGTGCCAGCAGCTCTCTCAGGACAGCCGATCAGCCCCAGCATTTT.

Written as DNA, the CDR3 is TGTGCCAGCACCCTAGACCGGGACTATGGCTACACCTTC. Its translation: CASTLDRDYGYTF. The chain employs TRBV7-9 and TRBJ1-2, with unresolved D. Per germline, CDR1 SEHNR and CDR2 FQNEAQ (reference sequence). Between the trimmed V and J ends, which lost 7 bases and 3 bases, there was a span of 12 bases. The CDR3 length is 13 residues.

This clonotype was detected ten times or more. The chain combines TRBV29-1 with TRBJ2-1; a weak D match, TRBD2 (5 bases). Trimming stripped 6 bases from V and 3 bases from J, with 18 bases between. Germline V gives CDR1 SQVTM, CDR2 ANQGSEA. The CDR3 covers 15 residues. Written as DNA, the CDR3 is TGCAGCGTCCGGACCGGCGGGCCCCGCTACAATGAGCAGTTCTTC. Its protein is CSVRTGGPRYNEQFF.

This clonotype was observed at least ten times. The rearrangement links TRBV7-2 to TRBJ1-1; no definite D call. Trimming took off 10 bases at V and 4 bases at J, with 25 bases between the two ends. Germline V CDR1 and CDR2: SGHTA, FQGNSA. The CDR3 extends over 16 amino acids. The CDR3, as DNA: TGTGCCACCACATCTAAACAAGGTCGGGCGGGCACTGAAGCTTTCTTT. This translates into CATTSKQGRAGTEAFF. The full variable domain, its missing parts supplied by reference TRBV7-2 and TRBJ1-1, is GAGVSQSPSNKVTEKGKDVELRCDPISGHTALYWYRQSLGQGLEFLIYFQGNSAPDKSGLPSDRFSAERTGGSVSTLTIQRTQQEDSAVYLCATTSKQGRAGTEAFFGQGTRLTVV.

This clonotype was observed many times. In DNA, the CDR3 is TGTGCCAGCAGCCCCAGCGGGACTTTCTCCTACAATGAGCAGTTCTTC. The encoded protein is CASSPSGTFSYNEQFF. The chain carries TRBV7-3 and TRBJ2-1, with 7 bases aligning to TRBD2. From germline, CDR1 is SGHTA and CDR2 FQGTGA. This CDR3 region has 16 residues. The trim removed 5 bases at V and 0 bases at J, leaving 7 bases unmatched.